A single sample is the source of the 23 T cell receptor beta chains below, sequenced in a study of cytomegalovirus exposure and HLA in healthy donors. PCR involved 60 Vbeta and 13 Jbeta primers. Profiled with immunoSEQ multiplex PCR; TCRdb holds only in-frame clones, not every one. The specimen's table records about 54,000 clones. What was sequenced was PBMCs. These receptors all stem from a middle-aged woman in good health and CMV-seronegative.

The CDR3: CASMTVQNTGELFF. The CDR3 nucleotides are TGTGCCAGCATGACAGTTCAGAACACCGGGGAGCTGTTTTTT. The chain uses TRBV2 and TRBJ2-2; perhaps TRBD1 as D (5 bases). CDR3 length: 14 amino acids. V lost 7 bases and J 1 base, leaving 10 bases between the germline ends. CDR1 SNHLY and CDR2 FYNNEI come from the germline V gene.

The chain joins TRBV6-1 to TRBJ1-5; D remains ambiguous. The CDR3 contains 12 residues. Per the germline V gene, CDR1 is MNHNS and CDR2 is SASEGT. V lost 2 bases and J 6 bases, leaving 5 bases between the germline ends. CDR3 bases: TGTGCCAGCAGTGAACGGGTTCAGCCCCAGCATTTT. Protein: CASSERVQPQHF.

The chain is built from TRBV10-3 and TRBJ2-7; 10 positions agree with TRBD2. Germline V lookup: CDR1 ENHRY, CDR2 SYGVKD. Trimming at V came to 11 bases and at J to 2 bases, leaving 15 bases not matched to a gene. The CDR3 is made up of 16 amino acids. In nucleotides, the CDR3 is TGTGCCGCGGGTGTGAGGGGACTAGCGCCCGCCTACGAGCAGTACTTC. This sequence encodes CAAGVRGLAPAYEQYF.

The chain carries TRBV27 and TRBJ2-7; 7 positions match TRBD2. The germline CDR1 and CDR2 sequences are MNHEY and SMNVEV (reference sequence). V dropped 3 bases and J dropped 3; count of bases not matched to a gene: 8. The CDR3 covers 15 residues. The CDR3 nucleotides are TGTGCCAGCAGTTTGGGGGGGGTAGGTCTCTACGAGCAGTACTTC. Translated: CASSLGGVGLYEQYF.

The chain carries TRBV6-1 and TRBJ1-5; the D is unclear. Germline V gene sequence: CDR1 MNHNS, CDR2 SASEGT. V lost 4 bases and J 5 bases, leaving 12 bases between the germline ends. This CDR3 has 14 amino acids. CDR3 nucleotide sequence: TGTGCCAGCAGTGCGGGGTACCGGGATCAGCCCCAGCATTTT. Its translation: CASSAGYRDQPQHF.

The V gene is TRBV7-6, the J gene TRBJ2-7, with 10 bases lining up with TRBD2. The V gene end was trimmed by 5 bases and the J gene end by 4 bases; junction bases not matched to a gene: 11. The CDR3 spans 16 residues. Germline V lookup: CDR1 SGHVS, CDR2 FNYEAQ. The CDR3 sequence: CASSPRAGGQGYEQYF. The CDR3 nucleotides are TGTGCCAGCAGCCCCAGAGCGGGGGGGCAGGGGTACGAGCAGTACTTC.

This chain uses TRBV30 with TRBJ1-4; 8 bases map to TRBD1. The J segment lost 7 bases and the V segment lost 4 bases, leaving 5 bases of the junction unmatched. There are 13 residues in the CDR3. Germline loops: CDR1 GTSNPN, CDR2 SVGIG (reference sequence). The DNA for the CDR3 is TGTGCCTGGACCACAGGGGGGGCTGAAAAACTGTTTTTT. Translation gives CAWTTGGAEKLFF. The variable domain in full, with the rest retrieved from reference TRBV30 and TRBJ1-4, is SQTIHQWPATLVQPVGSPLSLECTVEGTSNPNLYWYRQAAGRGLQLLFYSVGIGQISSEVPQNLSASRPQDRQFILSSKKLLLSDSGFYLCAWTTGGAEKLFFGSGTQLSVL.

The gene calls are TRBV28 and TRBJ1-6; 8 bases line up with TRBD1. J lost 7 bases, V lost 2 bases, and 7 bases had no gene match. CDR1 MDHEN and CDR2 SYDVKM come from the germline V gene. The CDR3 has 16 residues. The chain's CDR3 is CASSLPPGQENSPLHF. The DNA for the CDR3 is TGTGCCAGCAGTTTACCCCCGGGACAGGAGAATTCACCCCTCCACTTT.

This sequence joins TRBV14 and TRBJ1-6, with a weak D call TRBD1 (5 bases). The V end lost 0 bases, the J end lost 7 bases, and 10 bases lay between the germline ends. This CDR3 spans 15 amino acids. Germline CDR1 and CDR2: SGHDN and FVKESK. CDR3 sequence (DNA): TGTGCCAGCAGCCAAGATCTTGGGGGGAATTCACCCCTCCACTTT. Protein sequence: CASSQDLGGNSPLHF.

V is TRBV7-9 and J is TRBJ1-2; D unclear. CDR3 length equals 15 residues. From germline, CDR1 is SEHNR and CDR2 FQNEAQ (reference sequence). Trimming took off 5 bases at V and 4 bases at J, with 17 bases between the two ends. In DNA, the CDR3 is TGTGCCAGCAGCACTAGGACGGATCTTACCTATGGCTACACCTTC. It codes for CASSTRTDLTYGYTF.

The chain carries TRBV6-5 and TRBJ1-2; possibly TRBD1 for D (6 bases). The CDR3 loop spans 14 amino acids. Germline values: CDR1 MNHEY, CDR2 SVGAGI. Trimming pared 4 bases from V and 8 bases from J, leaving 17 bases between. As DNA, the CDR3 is TGTGCCAGCAGTTGGGTTCAGGGGAAGGGCGGCTACACCTTC. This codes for CASSWVQGKGGYTF.

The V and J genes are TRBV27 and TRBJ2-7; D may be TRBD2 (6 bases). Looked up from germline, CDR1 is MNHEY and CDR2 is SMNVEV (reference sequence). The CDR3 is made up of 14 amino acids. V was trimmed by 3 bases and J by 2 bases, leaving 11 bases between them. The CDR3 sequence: CASSFSGGPYEQYF. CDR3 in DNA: TGTGCCAGCAGTTTCTCCGGGGGTCCCTACGAGCAGTACTTC.

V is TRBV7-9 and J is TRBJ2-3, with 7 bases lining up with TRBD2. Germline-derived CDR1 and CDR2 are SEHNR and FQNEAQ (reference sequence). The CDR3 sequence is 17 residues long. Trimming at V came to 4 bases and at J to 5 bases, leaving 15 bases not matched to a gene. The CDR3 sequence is CASSSLAANTPGDTQYF. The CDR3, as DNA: TGTGCCAGCAGCTCCCTAGCGGCCAACACACCAGGAGATACGCAGTATTTT. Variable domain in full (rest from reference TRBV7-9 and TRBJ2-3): DTGVSQNPRHKITKRGQNVTFRCDPISEHNRLYWYRQTLGQGPEFLTYFQNEAQLEKSRLLSDRFSAERPKGSFSTLEIQRTEQGDSAMYLCASSSLAANTPGDTQYFGPGTRLTVL.

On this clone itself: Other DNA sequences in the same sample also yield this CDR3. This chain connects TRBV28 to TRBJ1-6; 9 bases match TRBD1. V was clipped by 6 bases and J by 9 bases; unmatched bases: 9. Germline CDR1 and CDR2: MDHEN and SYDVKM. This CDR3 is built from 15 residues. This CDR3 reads CASSLGDRAASPLHF. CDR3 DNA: TGTGCCAGCAGCCTAGGGGACAGGGCGGCTTCACCCCTCCACTTT.

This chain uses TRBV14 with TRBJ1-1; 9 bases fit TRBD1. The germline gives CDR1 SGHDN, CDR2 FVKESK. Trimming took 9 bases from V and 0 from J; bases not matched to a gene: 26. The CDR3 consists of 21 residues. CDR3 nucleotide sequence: TGTGCCAGGAAAAGTAGGGACAGGGTGGGAAGGGGGGGGGCTATGAACACTGAAGCTTTCTTT. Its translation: CARKSRDRVGRGGAMNTEAFF.

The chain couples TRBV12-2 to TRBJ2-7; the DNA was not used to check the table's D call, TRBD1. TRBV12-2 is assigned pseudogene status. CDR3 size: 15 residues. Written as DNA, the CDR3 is TGTGCAAGTCGCTTAGAGACAGGGAGCTCCTACGAGCAGTACTTC. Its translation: CASRLETGSSYEQYF.

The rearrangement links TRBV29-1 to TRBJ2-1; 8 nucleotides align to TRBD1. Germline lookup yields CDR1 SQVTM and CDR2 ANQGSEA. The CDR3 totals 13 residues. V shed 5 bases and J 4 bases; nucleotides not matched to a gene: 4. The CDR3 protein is CSVRTGTYNEQFF. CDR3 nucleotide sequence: TGCAGCGTTAGGACAGGGACTTACAATGAGCAGTTCTTC.

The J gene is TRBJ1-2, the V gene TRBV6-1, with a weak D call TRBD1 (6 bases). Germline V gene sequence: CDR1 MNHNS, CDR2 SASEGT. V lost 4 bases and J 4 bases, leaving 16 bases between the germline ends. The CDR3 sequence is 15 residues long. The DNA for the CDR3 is TGTGCCAGCAGTGGCCTCCTGGACAGACTCTATGGCTACACCTTC. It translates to CASSGLLDRLYGYTF.

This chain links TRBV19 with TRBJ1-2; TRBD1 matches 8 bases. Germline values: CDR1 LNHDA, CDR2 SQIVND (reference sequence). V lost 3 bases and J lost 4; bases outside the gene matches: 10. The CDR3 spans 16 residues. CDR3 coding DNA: TGTGCCAGTAGTATGGACAGGGATCTCGGGGCCTATGGCTACACCTTC. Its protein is CASSMDRDLGAYGYTF.

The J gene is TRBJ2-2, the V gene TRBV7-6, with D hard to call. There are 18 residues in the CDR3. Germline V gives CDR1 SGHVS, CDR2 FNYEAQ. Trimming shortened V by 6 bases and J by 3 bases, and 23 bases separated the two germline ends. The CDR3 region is CASSEASVGEVDTGELFF. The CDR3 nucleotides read TGTGCCAGCAGTGAAGCTAGTGTAGGAGAAGTCGACACCGGGGAGCTGTTTTTT.

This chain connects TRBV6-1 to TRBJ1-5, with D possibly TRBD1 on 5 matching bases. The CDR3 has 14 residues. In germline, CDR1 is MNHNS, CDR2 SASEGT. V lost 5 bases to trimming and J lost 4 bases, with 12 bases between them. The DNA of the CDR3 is TGTGCCAGCAGTCTTCAGGGAAGGAATCAGCCCCAGCATTTT. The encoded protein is CASSLQGRNQPQHF.

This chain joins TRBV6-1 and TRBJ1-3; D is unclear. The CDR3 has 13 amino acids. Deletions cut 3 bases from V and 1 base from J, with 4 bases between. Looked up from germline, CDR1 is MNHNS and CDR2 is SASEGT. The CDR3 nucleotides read TGTGCCAGCAGTGAGGCTTCTGGAAACACCATATATTTT. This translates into CASSEASGNTIYF.

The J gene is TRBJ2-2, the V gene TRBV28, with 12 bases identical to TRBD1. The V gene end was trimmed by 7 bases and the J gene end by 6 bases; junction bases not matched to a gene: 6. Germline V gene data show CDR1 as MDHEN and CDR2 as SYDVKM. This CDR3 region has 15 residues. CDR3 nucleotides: TGTGCCAGCAAAAGGGGGACAGGGGGCTCCGGGGAGCTGTTTTTT. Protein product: CASKRGTGGSGELFF.